A single sample gave rise to the 19 T cell receptor beta chains below, sequenced in a study of early T cells in non-severe SARS-CoV-2 infection. One entry per CDR3 protein results from TCRdb running MiXCR on the 5' RACE reads. The table has tens of thousands of distinct CDR3 sequences, roughly 6.6% seen once. The source material was whole blood. Receptors were obtained from an adult who was a healthcare worker with PCR-confirmed SARS-CoV-2 infection or an uninfected control (not recorded which).

This clonotype was seen ten or more times. The chain is built from TRBV20-1 and TRBJ1-2; tentatively, D is TRBD1 (6 bases). Germline V gene lookup returns CDR1 DFQATT and CDR2 SNEGSKA (reference sequence). The CDR3 spans 14 residues. V lost 1 base, J lost 8 bases, and 17 bases lay in between. CDR3 coding DNA: TGCAGTGCTAGAGTGGGGGCGGTTGTGAGCGGCTACACCTTC. It yields the protein CSARVGAVVSGYTF.

This clonotype was seen at least ten times. This chain connects TRBV20-1 to TRBJ2-1, with no clear D. The germline gives CDR1 DFQATT, CDR2 SNEGSKA (reference sequence). The CDR3 sequence is 13 residues long. V was clipped by 4 bases and J by 8 bases, with 15 bases between them. The CDR3 nucleotides are TGCAGTGCTATCCGACTGATGGCATATGAGCAGTTCTTC. Protein: CSAIRLMAYEQFF.

The chain carries TRBV7-9 and TRBJ2-1; 12 bases agree with TRBD2. CDR1 and CDR2 from the germline V gene are SEHNR and FQNEAQ (reference sequence). The CDR3 has 16 residues. With V trimmed by 5 bases and J by 8 bases, 10 bases remained unmatched. The CDR3 sequence is CASSPQTSGSGYEQFF. Here the CDR3 DNA reads TGTGCCAGCAGCCCTCAGACTAGCGGGAGTGGCTATGAGCAGTTCTTC. Based on the CDR3 plus reference TRBV7-9 and TRBJ2-1, the full variable domain is DTGVSQNPRHKITKRGQNVTFRCDPISEHNRLYWYRQTLGQGPEFLTYFQNEAQLEKSRLLSDRFSAERPKGSFSTLEIQRTEQGDSAMYLCASSPQTSGSGYEQFFGPGTRLTVL.

This clonotype has ten or more counts. The rearrangement links TRBV11-2 to TRBJ2-1, with TRBD2 as a possible D gene (6 bases). The CDR3 extends over 18 amino acids. Germline CDR1 and CDR2: SGHAT and FQNNGV. Trimming stripped 3 bases from V and 2 bases from J, with 20 bases between. CDR3 in DNA: TGTGCCAGCAGCTTTAGCCCCGGGGGAAAAGGGACCTACAATGAGCAGTTCTTC. This gives the protein CASSFSPGGKGTYNEQFF.

This clonotype was found many times. The CDR3: CASSTSGRGSIQYF. The CDR3 DNA reads as TGTGCCAGCAGTACTAGCGGGAGGGGTAGCATTCAGTACTTC. This chain connects TRBV12-3 or TRBV12-4 to TRBJ2-4; 13 bases are shared with TRBD2. The CDR3 spans 14 residues. V lost 5 bases, J lost 9 bases, and 4 bases stayed unmatched.

This clonotype has a handful of counts. This chain links TRBV24-1 with TRBJ1-1, with D possibly matching TRBD1 (5 bases). Trimming shortened V by 7 bases and J by 3 bases, and 11 bases separated the two germline ends. Germline V gene sequence: CDR1 KGHDR, CDR2 SFDVKD. The CDR3 has 13 residues. CDR3 coding DNA: TGTGCCACCAGGGCGGTAGGGGACACTGAAGCTTTCTTT. It yields the protein CATRAVGDTEAFF.

This clonotype was seen repeatedly, ten times or more. This chain connects TRBV20-1 to TRBJ2-5; D may be TRBD1 or TRBD2 (5 bases each). CDR1 is DFQATT and CDR2 is SNEGSKA in the germline V gene (reference sequence). Deletions cut 0 bases from V and 4 bases from J, with 12 bases between. The CDR3 runs 14 residues. Written as DNA, the CDR3 is TGCAGTGCTAGAGATATGGGGGACGGAGAGACCCAGTACTTC. It specifies CSARDMGDGETQYF.

The V gene is TRBV29-1, the J gene TRBJ1-1, with unresolved D. Trimming removed 3 bases at V and 2 bases at J, with 10 bases between. CDR3 length: 13 residues. The germline V gene encodes CDR1 SQVTM and CDR2 ANQGSEA. Written as DNA, the CDR3 is TGCAGCGTTGATGGTCTTATTAACACTGAAGCTTTCTTT. Protein sequence: CSVDGLINTEAFF.

This clonotype showed up many times. The chain employs TRBV11-2 and TRBJ2-7; 12 bases match TRBD2. The germline CDR1 and CDR2 sequences are SGHAT and FQNNGV. This CDR3 spans 15 amino acids. V lost 8 bases and J lost 3; bases outside the gene matches: 8. The CDR3 spells CASGGWTSGNYEQYF. DNA of the CDR3: TGTGCCAGCGGTGGGTGGACTAGCGGGAACTACGAGCAGTACTTC.

The chain has TRBV27 and TRBJ1-2; D may be TRBD1 (6 bases). This CDR3 comprises 14 residues. V lost 0 bases to trimming and J lost 5 bases, with 10 bases between them. Germline CDR1 reads MNHEY; CDR2 reads SMNVEV (reference sequence). CDR3 DNA sequence: TGTGCCAGCAGTTTATCGGGGCAGGGGTATGGCTACACCTTC. This encodes CASSLSGQGYGYTF.

There are many counts of this clonotype. The chain carries TRBV7-2 and TRBJ1-2; D may be TRBD1 (5 bases). V lost 2 bases, J lost 6 bases, and 16 bases lay in between. CDR3 length: 15 amino acids. CDR1 and CDR2 (germline): SGHTA, FQGNSA. CDR3: CASSLPGRILHGYTF. The CDR3 bases are TGTGCCAGCAGCTTACCGGGACGTATATTGCATGGCTACACCTTC.

The table lists this clonotype with many counts. CDR3 bases: TGCGCCAGCAGCCCCGGACAGCTAGGAAACACCATATATTTT. Its translation: CASSPGQLGNTIYF. The rearrangement uses TRBV5-1 and TRBJ1-3, with D perhaps matching TRBD1 (6 bases). Between the trimmed V and J ends, which lost 4 bases and 4 bases, there was a span of 12 bases. This CDR3 contains 14 residues. CDR1 is SGHRS and CDR2 is YFSETQ in the germline V gene.

This clonotype was observed many times. The V gene is TRBV3-1, the J gene TRBJ2-1, with 7 bases lining up with TRBD2. The CDR3 runs to 15 residues. CDR1 is LGHDT, CDR2 YNNKEL, per germline (reference sequence). The junction had 4 bases not matched to a gene; V was cut back by 4 bases and J by 1 base. Here the CDR3 reads CASSPTSESYNEQFF. In DNA, the CDR3 is TGTGCCAGCAGCCCAACTAGCGAGTCCTACAATGAGCAGTTCTTC.

There are many counts of this clonotype. V usage is TRBV28 and J usage is TRBJ2-4, with a weak D call TRBD1 (6 bases). The CDR3 covers 16 residues. CDR1 and CDR2 from the germline V gene are MDHEN and SYDVKM. Trimming shortened V by 4 bases and J by 0 bases, and 13 bases separated the two germline ends. The CDR3 protein is CASSSGHAVAKNIQYF. Here the CDR3 DNA reads TGTGCCAGCAGTTCGGGACATGCCGTAGCCAAAAACATTCAGTACTTC.

This chain joins TRBV3-1 and TRBJ2-5, with a tentative D call TRBD2 (6 bases). The germline CDR1 and CDR2 sequences are LGHDT and YNNKEL (reference sequence). This CDR3 spans 16 amino acids. V was trimmed by 0 bases and J by 2 bases, leaving 13 bases between them. The DNA for the CDR3 is TGTGCCAGCAGCCAAGATCCGAACGGAGGGCAAGAGACCCAGTACTTC. This codes for CASSQDPNGGQETQYF.

Ten or more counts support this clonotype. This chain uses TRBV30 with TRBJ1-6; no clear D. V was shortened by 6 bases and J by 7 bases, with 19 bases between the two germline ends. Germline V gene lookup returns CDR1 GTSNPN and CDR2 SVGIG (reference sequence). This CDR3 spans 15 amino acids. CDR3 protein: CACPGLGSGNSPLHF. The CDR3 DNA is TGTGCCTGCCCTGGATTGGGGTCCGGAAATTCACCCCTCCACTTT.

This clonotype was seen many times. The J gene is TRBJ2-1, the V gene TRBV19, with TRBD2 matching 14 bases. The length of the CDR3 is 16 residues. Trimming cost V 4 bases and J 8 bases; bases outside gene matches: 7. Per the germline V gene, CDR1 is LNHDA and CDR2 is SQIVND (reference sequence). DNA for the CDR3: TGTGCCAGTAGTAGACTAGCGGGAGGGCTGGCCGATGAGCAGTTCTTC. Translation: CASSRLAGGLADEQFF. The whole variable domain, remainder taken from reference TRBV19 and TRBJ2-1, is DGGITQSPKYLFRKEGQNVTLSCEQNLNHDAMYWYRQDPGQGLRLIYYSQIVNDFQKGDIAEGYSVSREKKESFPLTVTSAQKNPTAFYLCASSRLAGGLADEQFFGPGTRLTVL.

The rearrangement uses TRBV7-2 and TRBJ2-3; possibly TRBD1 for D (5 bases). Trimming cost V 1 base and J 1 base, with 18 bases left between them. The germline CDR1 and CDR2 sequences are SGHTA and FQGNSA. The CDR3 runs to 18 residues. The CDR3 sequence: CASSLGGPSAYGTDTQYF. The CDR3 bases are TGTGCCAGCAGCTTAGGGGGCCCTAGTGCCTATGGCACAGATACGCAGTATTTT.

This clonotype showed up many times. V gene TRBV12-3 or TRBV12-4 combines with J gene TRBJ2-1; 11 bases fit TRBD2. V lost 5 bases, J lost 2 bases, and 8 bases stayed unmatched. CDR3 length: 17 residues. CDR3 sequence reads: CASSPRLTSGAYNEQFF. Here the CDR3 DNA reads TGTGCCAGCAGTCCCCGTTTGACTAGCGGGGCCTACAATGAGCAGTTCTTC.